This T cell receptor (beta chain) came from a study of T cell repertoires in cytomegalovirus infection. Study-level information: Signatures in public TCR beta sequences pointed to both CMV infection and matching HLA type.

Many counts were recorded for this clonotype. The ends were cut back, 4 bases at V and 1 base at J, with 13 bases in the middle. The length of the CDR3 is 15 residues. MiXCR was run by TCRdb on the reads, yielding one entry per CDR3 protein. The sample shows approximately 290,000 distinct CDR3 sequences, about 25% of them seen only once. The sample taken for sequencing was PBMCs. The clonotype was recovered from a human donor in good health (CMV status not recorded). Some clones in this sample may be carry-over from other donors' samples. The chain recombines TRBV12-3 or TRBV12-4 with TRBJ1-1; the D gene is possibly TRBD1 (5 bases). The CDR3 loop is CASSSDTGTNTEAFF. CDR3 DNA: TGTGCCAGCAGTTCCGACACAGGTACGAACACTGAAGCTTTCTTT.